The source of this TCR beta chain is a study of siplizumab effects on memory and regulatory T cells. Broader study findings: A naive or memory phenotype could not be assigned to roughly 75-97% of the proliferating CD4+ or CD8+ clones. The alloreactive clones that mapped to unstimulated subsets made up only a minor fraction. The naive T cell population seemed more diverse than memory cells and seemed a major contributor to the alloresponse.

Clones were sequenced by immunoSEQ multiplex PCR, and TCRdb holds only the in-frame ones, with some missing. Of under 95,000 clones in the sample, approximately 95% were seen once. Of note for this clone: Its antigen is still unknown.

The V gene's germline CDR1 is KGHSY and CDR2 FQNENV. V lost 0 bases and J 2 bases, leaving 8 bases between the germline ends. The CDR3 is 15 residues long. Sequencing was performed on non-Treg CD4+ T cells sorted from blood. V is TRBV16 and J is TRBJ1-5, with D perhaps matching TRBD1 (6 bases). This sequence originates from a human donor in good health. CDR3 bases: TGTGCCAGCAGCCAATCCCGGACAGGCAATCAGCCCCAGCATTTT. Its translation is CASSQSRTGNQPQHF.